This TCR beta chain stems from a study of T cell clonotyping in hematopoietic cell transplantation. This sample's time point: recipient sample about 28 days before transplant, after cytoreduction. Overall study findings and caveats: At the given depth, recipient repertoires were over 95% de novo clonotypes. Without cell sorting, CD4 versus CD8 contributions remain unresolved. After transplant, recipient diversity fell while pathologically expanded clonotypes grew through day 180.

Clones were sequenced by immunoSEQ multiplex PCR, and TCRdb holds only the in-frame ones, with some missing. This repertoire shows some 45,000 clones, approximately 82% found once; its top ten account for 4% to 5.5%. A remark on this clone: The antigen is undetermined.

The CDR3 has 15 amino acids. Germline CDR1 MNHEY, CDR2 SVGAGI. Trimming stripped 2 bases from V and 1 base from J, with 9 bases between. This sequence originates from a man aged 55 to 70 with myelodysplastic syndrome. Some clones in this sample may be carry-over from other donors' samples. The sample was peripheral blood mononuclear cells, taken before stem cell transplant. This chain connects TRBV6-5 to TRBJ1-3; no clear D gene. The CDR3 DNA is TGTGCCAGCAGTTACGCACAGACGTCTGGAAACACCATATATTTT. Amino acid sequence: CASSYAQTSGNTIYF.